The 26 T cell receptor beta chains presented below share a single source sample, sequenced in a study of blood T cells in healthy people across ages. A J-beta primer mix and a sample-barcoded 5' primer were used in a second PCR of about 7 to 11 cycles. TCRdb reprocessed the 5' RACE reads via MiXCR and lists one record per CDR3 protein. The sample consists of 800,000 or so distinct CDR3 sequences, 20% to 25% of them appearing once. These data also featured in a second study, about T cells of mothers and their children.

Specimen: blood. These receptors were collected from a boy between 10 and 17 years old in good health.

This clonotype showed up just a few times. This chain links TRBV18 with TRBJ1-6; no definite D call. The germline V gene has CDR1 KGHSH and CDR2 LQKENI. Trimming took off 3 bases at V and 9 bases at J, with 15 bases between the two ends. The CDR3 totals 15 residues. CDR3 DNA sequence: TGTGCCAGCTCACCGCTCCGAGGAGAGGGTTCACCCCTCCACTTT. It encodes CASSPLRGEGSPLHF. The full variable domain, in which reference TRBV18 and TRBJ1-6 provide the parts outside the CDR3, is NAGVMQNPRHLVRRRGQEARLRCSPMKGHSHVYWYRQLPEEGLKFMVYLQKENIIDESGMPKERFSAEFPKEGPSILRIQQVVRGDSAAYFCASSPLRGEGSPLHFGNGTRLTVT.

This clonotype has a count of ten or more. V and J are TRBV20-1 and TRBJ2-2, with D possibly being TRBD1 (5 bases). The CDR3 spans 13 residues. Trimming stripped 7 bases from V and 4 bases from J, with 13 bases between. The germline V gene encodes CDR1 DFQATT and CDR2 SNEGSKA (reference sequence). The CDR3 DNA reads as TGCAGTGTATCCAGGGTTTCCACCGGGGAGCTGTTTTTT. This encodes CSVSRVSTGELFF.

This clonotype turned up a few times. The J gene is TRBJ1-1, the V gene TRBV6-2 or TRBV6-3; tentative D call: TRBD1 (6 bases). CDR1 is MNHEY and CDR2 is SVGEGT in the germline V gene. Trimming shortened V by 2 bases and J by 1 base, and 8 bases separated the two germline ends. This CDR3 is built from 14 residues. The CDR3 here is CASSYAGQNTEAFF. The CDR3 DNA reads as TGTGCCAGCAGTTACGCGGGACAGAACACTGAAGCTTTCTTT.

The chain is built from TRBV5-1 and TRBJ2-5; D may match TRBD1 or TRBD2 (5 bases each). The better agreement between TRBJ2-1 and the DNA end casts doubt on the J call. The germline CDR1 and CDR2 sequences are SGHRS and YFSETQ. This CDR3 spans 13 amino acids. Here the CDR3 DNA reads TGCGCCAGCAGCTTCTCGGGGCTTGGGGAGCAGTTCTTC. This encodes CASSFSGLGEQFF.

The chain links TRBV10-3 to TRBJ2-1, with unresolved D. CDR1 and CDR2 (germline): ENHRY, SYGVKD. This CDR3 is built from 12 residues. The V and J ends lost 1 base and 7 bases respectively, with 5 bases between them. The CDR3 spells CAISEFGNEQFF. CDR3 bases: TGTGCCATCAGTGAGTTTGGGAATGAGCAGTTCTTC.

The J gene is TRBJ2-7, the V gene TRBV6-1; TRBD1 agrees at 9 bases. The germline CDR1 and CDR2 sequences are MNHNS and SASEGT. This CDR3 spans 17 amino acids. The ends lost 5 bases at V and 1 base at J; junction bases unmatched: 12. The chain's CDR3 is CASSQTTRTGDSYEQYF. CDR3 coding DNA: TGTGCCAGCAGTCAAACAACACGGACAGGGGATTCCTACGAGCAGTACTTC.

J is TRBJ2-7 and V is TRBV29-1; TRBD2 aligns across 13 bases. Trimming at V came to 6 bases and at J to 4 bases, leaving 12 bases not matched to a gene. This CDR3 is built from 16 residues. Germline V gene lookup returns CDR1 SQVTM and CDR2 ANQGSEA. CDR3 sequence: CSVEPGLAGVGYEQYF. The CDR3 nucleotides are TGCAGCGTCGAACCCGGACTAGCGGGAGTTGGGTACGAGCAGTACTTC.

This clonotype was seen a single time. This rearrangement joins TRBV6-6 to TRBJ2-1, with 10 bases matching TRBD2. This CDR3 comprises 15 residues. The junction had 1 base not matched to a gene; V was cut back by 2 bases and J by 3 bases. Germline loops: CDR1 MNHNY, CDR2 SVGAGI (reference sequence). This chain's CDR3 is CASSYASGGYNEQFF. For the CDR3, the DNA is TGTGCCAGCAGTTACGCTAGCGGGGGCTACAATGAGCAGTTCTTC.

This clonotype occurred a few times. For the CDR3, the DNA is TGCAGCGTTGAAGTTACAGGCTCGATCCTGGGGGGTGAAAAACTGTTTTTT. Its translation: CSVEVTGSILGGEKLFF. V and J are TRBV29-1 and TRBJ1-4; possibly TRBD1 for D (5 bases). Trimming took 1 base from V and 7 from J, leaving 22 bases between them. Germline loops: CDR1 SQVTM, CDR2 ANQGSEA. The CDR3 covers 17 residues.

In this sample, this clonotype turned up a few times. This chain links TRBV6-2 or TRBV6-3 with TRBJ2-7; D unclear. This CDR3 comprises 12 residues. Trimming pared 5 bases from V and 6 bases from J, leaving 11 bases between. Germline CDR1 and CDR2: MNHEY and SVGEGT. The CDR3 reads CASSPNRFEQYF. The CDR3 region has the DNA TGTGCCAGCAGTCCGAACCGTTTCGAGCAGTACTTC.

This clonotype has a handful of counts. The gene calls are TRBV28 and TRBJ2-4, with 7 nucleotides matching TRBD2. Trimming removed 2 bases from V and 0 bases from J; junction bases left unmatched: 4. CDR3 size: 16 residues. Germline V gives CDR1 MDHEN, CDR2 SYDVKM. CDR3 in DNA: TGTGCCAGCAGTTTACTCACTAGCGCAGCCAAAAACATTCAGTACTTC. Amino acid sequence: CASSLLTSAAKNIQYF.

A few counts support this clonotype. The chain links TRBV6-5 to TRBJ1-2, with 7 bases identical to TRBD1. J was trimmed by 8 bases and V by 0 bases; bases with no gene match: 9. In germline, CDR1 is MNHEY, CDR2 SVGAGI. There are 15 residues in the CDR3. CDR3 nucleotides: TGTGCCAGCAGTTACTCGCAGGGGGGCTTTGGGGGCTACACCTTC. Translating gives CASSYSQGGFGGYTF.

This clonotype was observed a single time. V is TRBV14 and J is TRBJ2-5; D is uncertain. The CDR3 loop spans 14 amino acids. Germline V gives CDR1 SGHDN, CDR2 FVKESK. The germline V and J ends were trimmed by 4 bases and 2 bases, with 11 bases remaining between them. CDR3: CASSRLGRQETQYF. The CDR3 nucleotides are TGTGCCAGCAGCCGGTTAGGACGACAAGAGACCCAGTACTTC.

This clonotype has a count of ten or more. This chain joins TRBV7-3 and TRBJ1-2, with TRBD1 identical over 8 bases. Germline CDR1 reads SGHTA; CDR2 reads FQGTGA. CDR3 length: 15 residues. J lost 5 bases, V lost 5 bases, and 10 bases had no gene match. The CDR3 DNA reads TGTGCCAGCAGCCCTGAGGGACAGGCCCCTTATGGCTACACCTTC. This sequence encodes CASSPEGQAPYGYTF.

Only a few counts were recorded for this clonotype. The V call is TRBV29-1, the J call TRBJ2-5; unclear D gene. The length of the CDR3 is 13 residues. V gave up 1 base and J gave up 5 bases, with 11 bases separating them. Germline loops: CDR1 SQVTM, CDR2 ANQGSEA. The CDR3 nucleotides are TGCAGCGTTGAAGTTGGAGCTACGGAGACCCAGTACTTC. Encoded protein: CSVEVGATETQYF.

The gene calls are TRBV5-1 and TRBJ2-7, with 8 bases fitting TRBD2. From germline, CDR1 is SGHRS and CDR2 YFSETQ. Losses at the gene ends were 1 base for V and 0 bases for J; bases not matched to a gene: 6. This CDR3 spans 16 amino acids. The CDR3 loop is CASSLSTGGGSYEQYF. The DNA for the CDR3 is TGCGCCAGCAGCTTGTCGACGGGGGGGGGCTCCTACGAGCAGTACTTC.

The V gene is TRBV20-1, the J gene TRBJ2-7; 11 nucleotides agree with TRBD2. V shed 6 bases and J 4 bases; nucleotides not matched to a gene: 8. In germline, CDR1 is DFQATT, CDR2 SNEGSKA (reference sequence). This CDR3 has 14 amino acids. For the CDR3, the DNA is TGCAGTGCCCTCGAGGGACTAGCGGAATACGAGCAGTACTTC. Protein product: CSALEGLAEYEQYF.

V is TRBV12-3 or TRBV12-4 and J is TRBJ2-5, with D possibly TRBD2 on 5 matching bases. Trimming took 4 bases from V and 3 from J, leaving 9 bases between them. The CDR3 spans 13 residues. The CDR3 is CASSSLEEETQYF. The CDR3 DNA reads TGTGCCAGCAGTTCCCTGGAGGAAGAGACCCAGTACTTC.

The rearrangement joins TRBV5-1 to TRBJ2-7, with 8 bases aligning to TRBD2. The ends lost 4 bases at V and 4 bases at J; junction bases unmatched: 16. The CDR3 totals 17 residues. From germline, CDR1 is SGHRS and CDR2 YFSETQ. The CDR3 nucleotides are TGCGCCAGCAGCCACGCGGGGGGTAGCGCGCGGTTATACGAGCAGTACTTC. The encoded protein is CASSHAGGSARLYEQYF.

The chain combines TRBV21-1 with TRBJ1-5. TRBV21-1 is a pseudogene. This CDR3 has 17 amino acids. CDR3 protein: CASSSYSSGTPARAQHF. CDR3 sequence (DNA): TGTGCCAGCAGCAGCTACTCGTCCGGGACTCCTGCTCGGGCCCAGCATTTT.

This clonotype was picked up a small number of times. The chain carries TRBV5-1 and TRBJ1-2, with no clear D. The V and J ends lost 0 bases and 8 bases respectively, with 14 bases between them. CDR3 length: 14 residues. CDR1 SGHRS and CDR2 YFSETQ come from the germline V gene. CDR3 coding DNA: TGCGCCAGCAGCTTGGGGCCTGACCTGGGGGGCTACACCTTC. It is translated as CASSLGPDLGGYTF.

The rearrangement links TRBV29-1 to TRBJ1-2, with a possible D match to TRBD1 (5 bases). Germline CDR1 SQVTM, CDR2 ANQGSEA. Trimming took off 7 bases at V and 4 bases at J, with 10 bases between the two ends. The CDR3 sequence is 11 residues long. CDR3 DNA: TGCAGCGCCCAAGGGGTCTATGGCTACACCTTC. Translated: CSAQGVYGYTF.

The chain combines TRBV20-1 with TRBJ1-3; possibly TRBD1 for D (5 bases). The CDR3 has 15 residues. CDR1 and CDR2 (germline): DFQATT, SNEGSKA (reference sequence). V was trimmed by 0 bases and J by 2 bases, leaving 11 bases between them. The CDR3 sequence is CSARDFGDAGNTIYF. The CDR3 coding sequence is TGCAGTGCTAGAGATTTCGGGGACGCTGGAAACACCATATATTTT.

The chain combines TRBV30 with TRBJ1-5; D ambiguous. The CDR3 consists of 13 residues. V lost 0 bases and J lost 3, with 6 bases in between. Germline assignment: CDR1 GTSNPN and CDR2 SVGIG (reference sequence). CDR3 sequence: CAWSVSDNQPQHF. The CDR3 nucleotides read TGTGCCTGGAGTGTGTCAGACAATCAGCCCCAGCATTTT.

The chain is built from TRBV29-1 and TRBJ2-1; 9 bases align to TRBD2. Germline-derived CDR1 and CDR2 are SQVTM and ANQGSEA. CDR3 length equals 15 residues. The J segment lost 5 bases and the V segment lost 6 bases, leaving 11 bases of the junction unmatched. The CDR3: CSVRKRLAENNEQFF. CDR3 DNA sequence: TGCAGCGTCCGGAAAAGACTAGCGGAAAACAATGAGCAGTTCTTC.

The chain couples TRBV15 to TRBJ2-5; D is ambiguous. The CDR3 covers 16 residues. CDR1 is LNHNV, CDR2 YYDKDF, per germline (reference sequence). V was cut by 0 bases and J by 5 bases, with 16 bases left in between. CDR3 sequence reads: CATSREVFGFWETQYF. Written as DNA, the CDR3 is TGTGCCACCAGCAGAGAAGTGTTCGGTTTCTGGGAGACCCAGTACTTC.